This T cell receptor beta chain was sequenced during a study of spatial heterogeneity in lung cancer (dated by TCRdb to between 2018 and 2021). Context from the whole study: Beta-chain transcripts were consistently detected in greater numbers than alpha-chain transcripts, which likely reflects a higher abundance of beta-chain transcripts. In the raw uncorrected reads, each unique combination of TCR and UMI appeared more than ten times on average. TCR alpha and beta repertoires were quantitatively compared across multiple tumor regions, matched nontumor lung and blood in non-small cell lung cancer. Nonsynonymous mutation counts, determined by whole-exome sequencing of tumor tissue, were related to features of the TCR repertoire. Both alpha and beta chains were TCR-sequenced in samples taken at surgery, namely 220 tumor regions, around 61 matched nontumor lung samples and about 52 PBMC samples. Summary of the overall study and its limitations: Confirming at a functional level the hypothesis that regional TCRs recognize regional mutations was considered to require additional single-cell paired TCR alpha and beta sequencing. Ubiquitous expanded tumor TCRs were detected in blood more often at tumor resection than at routine follow-up.

Libraries were made using 5' RACE. TCRdb records NextSeq 500 as the sequencer. In the TCR library protocol, a unique molecular identifier was attached to each TCR cDNA molecule so that PCR and sequencing errors could be corrected. In the source study's methods: TCR identification, UMI-based error correction and CDR3 extraction were performed with Decombinator tools. Expanded TCRs were defined as those above a frequency of 2 per 1,000, corresponding to the top 1% of the tumor frequency distribution. Renyi diversity was computed with the R vegan package after each repertoire had been subsampled 100 times to 5,000 TCRs. CDR3 similarity networks were built from amino acid triplet string-kernel similarity, connecting CDR3s with pairwise similarity above 0.82. The public reads were reanalyzed by TCRdb: fastp trimming at Q25, MiXCR alignment, in-frame beta chains only. A single entry per CDR3 protein holds the most common genes and DNA from its merged rows. The authors' filters were not applied to this entry. Within this sample are tens of thousands of distinct CDR3 sequences, with over 4.5% of them counted one time only. 30% to 35% of the sample rests with the top ten.

A distance of 3 bases separates the germline ends of V and J, which lose 7 bases and 0 bases respectively. Its CDR3 holds 13 amino acids, cysteine through phenylalanine. The CDR3 DNA has 39 bases and is translated from base 1. According to the germline V gene, CDR1 reads KGHDR and CDR2 reads SFDVKD. Many counts were recorded for this clonotype. No antigen is known for it. No clone much larger than this one lies a single base away; base qualities are absent. The time point label, as the study defines it: sample taken at primary tumor resection. For TCR sequencing, whole RNA was extracted from tumor and nontumor lung tissue, or from cryopreserved PBMC samples, and no cell sorting was done. Samples were obtained from 70 to 85 patients with early-stage, untreated non-small cell lung cancer from the lung TRACERx cohort. Only patients with enough RNA available from two or more tumor regions were chosen for TCR sequencing.

Sample: PBMCs, taken at surgery. In this chain, TRBV24-1 is recombined with TRBJ2-6, with the D segment identity uncertain. The receptor comes from a male donor with early-stage non-small cell lung cancer. The DNA reads as follows: TGTGCCACCAGGGGCTCTGGGGCCAACGTCCTGACTTTC. It codes for CATRGSGANVLTF.